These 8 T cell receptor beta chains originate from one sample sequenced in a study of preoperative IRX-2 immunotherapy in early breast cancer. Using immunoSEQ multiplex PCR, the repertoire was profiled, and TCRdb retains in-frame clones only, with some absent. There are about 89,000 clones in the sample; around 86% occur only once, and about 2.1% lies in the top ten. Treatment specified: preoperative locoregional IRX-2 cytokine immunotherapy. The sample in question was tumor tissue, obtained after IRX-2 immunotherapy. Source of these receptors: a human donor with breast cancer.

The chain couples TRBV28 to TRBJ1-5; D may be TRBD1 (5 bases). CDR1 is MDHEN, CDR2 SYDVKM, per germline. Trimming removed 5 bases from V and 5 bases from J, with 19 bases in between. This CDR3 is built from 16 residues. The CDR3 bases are TGTGCCAGCAGTCCACCTCGGTGGGGGACCCATCAGCCCCAGCATTTT. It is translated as CASSPPRWGTHQPQHF.

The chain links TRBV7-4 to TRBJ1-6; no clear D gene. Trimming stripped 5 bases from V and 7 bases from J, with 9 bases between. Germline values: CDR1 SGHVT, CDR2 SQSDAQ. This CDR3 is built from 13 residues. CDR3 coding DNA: TGTGCCAGCAGCCCAGGCAGGAATTCACCCCTCCACTTT. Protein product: CASSPGRNSPLHF.

The CDR3 is CASNPRDGYSGNTIYF. In nucleotides, the CDR3 is TGTGCCAGTAACCCCCGGGACGGTTACTCTGGAAACACCATATATTTT. The chain recombines TRBV19 with TRBJ1-3, with D possibly matching TRBD1 (5 bases). V was clipped by 7 bases and J by 0 bases, with 16 bases between them. Germline assignment: CDR1 LNHDA and CDR2 SQIVND (reference sequence). The CDR3 contains 16 residues.

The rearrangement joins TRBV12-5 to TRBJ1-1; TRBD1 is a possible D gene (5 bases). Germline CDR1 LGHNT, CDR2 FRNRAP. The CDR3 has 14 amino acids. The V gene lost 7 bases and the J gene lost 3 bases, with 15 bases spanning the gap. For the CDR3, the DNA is TGTGCTAGTGTTCCGCCGCCGGGGGACACTGAAGCTTTCTTT. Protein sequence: CASVPPPGDTEAFF. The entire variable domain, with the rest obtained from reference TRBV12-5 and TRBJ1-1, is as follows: DARVTQTPRHKVTEMGQEVTMRCQPILGHNTVFWYRQTMMQGLELLAYFRNRAPLDDSGMPKDRFSAEMPDATLATLKIQPSEPRDSAVYFCASVPPPGDTEAFFGQGTRLTVV.

The DNA for the CDR3 is TGTGCCAGTACCCAATTACCCCAGGGGTTCACTGAAGCTTTCTTT. Protein sequence: CASTQLPQGFTEAFF. V and J are TRBV19 and TRBJ1-1; tentatively, D is TRBD1 (6 bases). The CDR3 has 15 residues. Germline CDR1 is LNHDA and CDR2 is SQIVND (reference sequence). Trimming removed 7 bases at V and 4 bases at J, with 19 bases between.

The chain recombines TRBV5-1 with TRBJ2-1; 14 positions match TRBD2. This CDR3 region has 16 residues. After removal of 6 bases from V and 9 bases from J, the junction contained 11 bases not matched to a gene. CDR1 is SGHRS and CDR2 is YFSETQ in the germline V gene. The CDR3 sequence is CASTGGGLAGGSEQFF. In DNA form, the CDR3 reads TGCGCCAGCACGGGGGGTGGACTAGCGGGAGGAAGTGAGCAGTTCTTC.

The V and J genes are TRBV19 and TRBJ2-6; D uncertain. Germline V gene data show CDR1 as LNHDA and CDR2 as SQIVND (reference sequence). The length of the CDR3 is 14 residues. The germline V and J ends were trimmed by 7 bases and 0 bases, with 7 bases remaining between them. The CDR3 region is CASTSPSGANVLTF. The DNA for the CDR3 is TGTGCCAGTACCTCGCCCTCTGGGGCCAACGTCCTGACTTTC.

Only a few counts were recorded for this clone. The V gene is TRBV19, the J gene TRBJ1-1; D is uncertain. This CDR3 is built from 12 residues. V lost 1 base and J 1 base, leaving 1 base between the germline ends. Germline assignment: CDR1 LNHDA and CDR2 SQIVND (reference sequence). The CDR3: CASSIGNTEAFF. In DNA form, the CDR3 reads TGTGCCAGTAGTATAGGGAACACTGAAGCTTTCTTT.